These 10 T cell receptor beta chains were sequenced from one sample in a study of graft-versus-host responses after intestinal transplantation (dated by TCRdb to the early 2020s). The meaning of the sample's time point label: cells obtained before transplantation from donor or recipient. Their target antigens are unknown. Receptors were amplified or captured by the immunoSEQ multiplex PCR assay. TCRdb took this table from immuneACCESS and kept in-frame rearrangements with V and J called. Such tables lack part of the clones; where checked against another copy, unresolved V genes explain under half of the gap, and the rest is unexplained. The sample profile shows 99,000 or so clones; roughly 90% of them were found once. Together, the top ten hold around 0.96% of the sample. The source material was unstimulated CD4+ T cells sorted from spleen or lymph node cells, sampled before intestinal transplant. These receptors were obtained from a human donor who received an intestinal transplant.

V usage is TRBV30 and J usage is TRBJ2-3; 11 positions agree with TRBD1. The CDR3 sequence is 15 residues long. V trimming: 2 bases; J trimming: 5 bases; junction bases outside the gene matches: 6. Germline-derived CDR1 and CDR2 are GTSNPN and SVGIG (reference sequence). CDR3 loop: CAWSQGQGGGDTQYF. CDR3 DNA sequence: TGTGCCTGGAGTCAGGGACAGGGGGGAGGAGATACGCAGTATTTT.

The chain carries TRBV7-3 and TRBJ2-3; a weak D match, TRBD2 (6 bases). The germline V and J ends were trimmed by 3 bases and 4 bases, with 20 bases remaining between them. This CDR3 comprises 17 residues. From germline, CDR1 is SGHTA and CDR2 FQGTGA. The CDR3, as DNA: TGTGCCAGCAGCTTGACCCCGGGAGTTGATAGGTCAGATACGCAGTATTTT. This sequence encodes CASSLTPGVDRSDTQYF.

V usage is TRBV9 and J usage is TRBJ2-3; 7 positions match TRBD2. This CDR3 region has 15 residues. V lost 0 bases, J lost 2 bases, and 3 bases stayed unmatched. CDR1 is SGDLS, CDR2 YYNGEE, per germline. The CDR3 bases are TGTGCCAGCAGCGTAGCGGCGGGGGACACAGATACGCAGTATTTT. Amino acid sequence: CASSVAAGDTDTQYF.

The rearrangement joins TRBV27 to TRBJ1-6; D is possibly TRBD1 (6 bases). The CDR3 has 15 residues. V was shortened by 0 bases and J by 9 bases, with 12 bases between the two germline ends. From germline, CDR1 is MNHEY and CDR2 SMNVEV (reference sequence). CDR3 DNA sequence: TGTGCCAGCAGTTTATCGGGACAACCGGCTTCACCCCTCCACTTT. Its translation is CASSLSGQPASPLHF.

This clone occurred once. The V and J genes are TRBV6-1 and TRBJ2-3; 8 positions match TRBD2. Germline values: CDR1 MNHNS, CDR2 SASEGT. This CDR3 comprises 14 residues. V trimming: 5 bases; J trimming: 3 bases; junction bases outside the gene matches: 4. DNA of the CDR3: TGTGCCAGCAGTCCGTCGGGGGGGACAGATACGCAGTATTTT. Its translation is CASSPSGGTDTQYF.

This clone was counted a single time. The CDR3, as DNA: TGTGCCAGCAGTCCCAGCGGGGTTACTAGCACAGATACGCAGTATTTT. Its translation: CASSPSGVTSTDTQYF. The V call is TRBV27, the J call TRBJ2-3, with 7 nucleotides matching TRBD2. The CDR3 runs to 16 residues. Looked up from germline, CDR1 is MNHEY and CDR2 is SMNVEV (reference sequence). The V gene end was trimmed by 5 bases and the J gene end by 0 bases; junction bases not matched to a gene: 8.

CDR3 DNA sequence: TGTGCCAGCAGGGTTGAACAGTGGAGAGGCTATGGCTACACCTTC. It specifies CASRVEQWRGYGYTF. The chain combines TRBV6-1 with TRBJ1-2; unclear D gene. V lost 6 bases, J lost 4 bases, and 18 bases lay in between. The CDR3 has 15 amino acids. CDR1 and CDR2 (germline): MNHNS, SASEGT.

The J gene is TRBJ1-5, the V gene TRBV6-1; D uncertain. V was pared by 11 bases and J by 0 bases, with 14 bases between. This CDR3 is 14 amino acids long. Germline V lookup: CDR1 MNHNS, CDR2 SASEGT. The CDR3 loop reads CASAGSSSNQPQHF. The DNA of the CDR3 is TGTGCCTCCGCGGGGAGCTCTAGCAATCAGCCCCAGCATTTT.

The rearrangement joins TRBV10-1 to TRBJ2-6, with D perhaps TRBD1 (5 bases). Germline loops: CDR1 WNHNN, CDR2 SYGVQD (reference sequence). V was cut by 3 bases and J by 4 bases, with 10 bases left in between. CDR3 length: 15 residues. Here the CDR3 reads CASSDSTDGANVLTF. The CDR3 DNA reads as TGCGCCAGCAGTGACTCGACAGACGGGGCCAACGTCCTGACTTTC.

The V call is TRBV10-2, the J call TRBJ2-2; 7 bases align to TRBD2. Germline V gives CDR1 WSHSY, CDR2 SAAADI. CDR3 length equals 14 residues. V trimming: 6 bases; J trimming: 1 base; junction bases outside the gene matches: 2. CDR3 DNA sequence: TGCGCCAGCAGCGGGAGGAAGAACACCGGGGAGCTGTTTTTT. Protein: CASSGRKNTGELFF.